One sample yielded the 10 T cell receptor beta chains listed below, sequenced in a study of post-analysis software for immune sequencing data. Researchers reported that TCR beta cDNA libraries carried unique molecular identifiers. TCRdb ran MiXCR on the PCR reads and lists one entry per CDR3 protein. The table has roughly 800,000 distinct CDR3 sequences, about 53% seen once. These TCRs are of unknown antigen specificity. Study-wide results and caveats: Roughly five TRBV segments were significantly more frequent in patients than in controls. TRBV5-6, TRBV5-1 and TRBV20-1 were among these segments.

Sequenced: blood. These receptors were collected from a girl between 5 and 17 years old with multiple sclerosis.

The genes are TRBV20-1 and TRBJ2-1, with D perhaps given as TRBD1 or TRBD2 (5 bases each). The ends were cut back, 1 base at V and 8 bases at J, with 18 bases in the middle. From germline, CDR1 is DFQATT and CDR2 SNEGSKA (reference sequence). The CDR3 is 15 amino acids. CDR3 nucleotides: TGCAGTGCTAGAGTTTGGGGACCAGCGCAGGATGAGCAGTTCTTC. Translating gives CSARVWGPAQDEQFF.

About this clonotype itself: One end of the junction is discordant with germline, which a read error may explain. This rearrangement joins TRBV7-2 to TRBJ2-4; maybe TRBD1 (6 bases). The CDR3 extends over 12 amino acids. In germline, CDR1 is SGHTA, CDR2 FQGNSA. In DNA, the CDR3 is TGTGCCAGCAGCTCCAACAGGGACATTCAGGACTTC. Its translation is CASSSNRDIQDF.

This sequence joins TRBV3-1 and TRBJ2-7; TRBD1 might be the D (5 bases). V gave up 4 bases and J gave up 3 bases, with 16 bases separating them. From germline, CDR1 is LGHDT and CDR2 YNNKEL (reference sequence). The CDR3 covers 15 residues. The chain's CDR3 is CASSPRVGADYEQYF. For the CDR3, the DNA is TGTGCCAGCAGCCCCCGAGTAGGGGCGGACTACGAGCAGTACTTC.

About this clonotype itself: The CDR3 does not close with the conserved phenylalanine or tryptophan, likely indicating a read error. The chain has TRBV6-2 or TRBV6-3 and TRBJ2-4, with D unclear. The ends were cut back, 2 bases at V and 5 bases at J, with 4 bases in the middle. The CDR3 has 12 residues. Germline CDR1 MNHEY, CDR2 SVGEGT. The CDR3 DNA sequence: TGTGCCAGCAGTTACGGGGAAAACATTCAGTACTCC. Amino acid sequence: CASSYGENIQYS.

CDR3 loop: CASALMDSYEQYF. The CDR3 region has the DNA TGTGCCAGCGCCTTAATGGACAGCTACGAGCAGTACTTC. V gene TRBV7-9 combines with J gene TRBJ2-4; the D gene is possibly TRBD1 (6 bases). The J call is doubtful: the DNA matches TRBJ2-7 better. CDR3 length: 13 amino acids. Germline CDR1 reads SEHNR; CDR2 reads FQNEAQ (reference sequence).

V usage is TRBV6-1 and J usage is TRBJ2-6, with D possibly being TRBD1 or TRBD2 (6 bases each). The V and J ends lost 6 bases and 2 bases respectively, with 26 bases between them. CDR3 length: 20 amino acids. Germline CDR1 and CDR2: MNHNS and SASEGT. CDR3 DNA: TGTGCCAGCAGCACCCTACCCGGGGGCAGGGTAAATCCTGGGGCCAACGTCCTGACTTTC. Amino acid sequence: CASSTLPGGRVNPGANVLTF.

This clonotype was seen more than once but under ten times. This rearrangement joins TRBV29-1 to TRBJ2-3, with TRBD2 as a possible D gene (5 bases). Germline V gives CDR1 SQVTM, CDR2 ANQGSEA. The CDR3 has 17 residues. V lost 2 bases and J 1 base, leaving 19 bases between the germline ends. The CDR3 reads CSVENLKTSAGTDTQYF. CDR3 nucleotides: TGCAGCGTTGAAAATCTAAAGACATCAGCGGGCACAGATACGCAGTATTTT.

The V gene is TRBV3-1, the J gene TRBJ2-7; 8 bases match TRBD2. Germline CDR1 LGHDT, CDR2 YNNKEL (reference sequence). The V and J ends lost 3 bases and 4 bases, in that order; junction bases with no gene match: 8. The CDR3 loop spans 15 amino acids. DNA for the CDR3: TGTGCCAGCAGCCACAGCGGGGGCGTTCTTTACGAGCAGTACTTC. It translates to CASSHSGGVLYEQYF.

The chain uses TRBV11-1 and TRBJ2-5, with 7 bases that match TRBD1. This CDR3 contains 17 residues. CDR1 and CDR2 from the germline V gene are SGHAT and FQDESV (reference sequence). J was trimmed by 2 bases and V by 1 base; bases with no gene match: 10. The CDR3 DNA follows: TGTGCCAGCAGCTTAGACAAACAGGGGCCAAAGCAAGAGACCCAGTACTTC. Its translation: CASSLDKQGPKQETQYF.

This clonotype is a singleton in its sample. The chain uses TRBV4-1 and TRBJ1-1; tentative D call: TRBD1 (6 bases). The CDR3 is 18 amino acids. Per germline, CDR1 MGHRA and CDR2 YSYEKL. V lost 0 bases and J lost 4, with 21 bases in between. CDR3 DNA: TGCGCCAGCAGCCAAGATGCGGGGATACAGGGTCGGATCACTGAAGCTTTCTTT. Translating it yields CASSQDAGIQGRITEAFF.